The present T cell receptor (beta chain) was sequenced within a study of blood T cell repertoires in COVID-19. Study-wide context: Acute and convalescent COVID-19 samples came from the United States, Italy and Spain. Sources were T cells, B-cell-depleted T cells, or PBMCs; the material itself was cDNA or gDNA.

The length of the CDR3 is 14 residues. CDR1 GTSNPN and CDR2 SVGIG come from the germline V gene (reference sequence). V lost 1 base and J lost 6, with 15 bases in between. Participants classified as exposed had met a COVID-19 case within 2 weeks before study entry. In the authors' workflow: Amplification with reference gene primers provided the estimates of nucleated cell counts. Profiled with immunoSEQ multiplex PCR; TCRdb holds only in-frame clones, not every one. That table supplies the V and J calls and clone size; D and trimming were determined from the DNA. The table shows approximately 250,000 clones, with approximately 90% occurring only once.

V is TRBV30 and J is TRBJ1-1; possibly TRBD1 for D (5 bases). The sample consisted of PBMCs or T cells enriched from blood (not recorded which). This sequence originates from a man aged 35-49 years who had been exposed to COVID-19. The CDR3 nucleotides are TGTGCCTGGAGTGCCCCTAATCGGGGGGCTGAAGCTTTCTTT. Translating it yields CAWSAPNRGAEAFF.